The rows below give T cell receptor beta chains drawn from one sample of a study of CD8 T cells in ankylosing spondylitis. Using its own MiXCR run on the 5' RACE reads, TCRdb lists one record per CDR3 protein. Here the sample spans 200,000 to 250,000 distinct CDR3 sequences, approximately 20% being singletons. Sequencing input: blood, either unsorted or a sorted T cell fraction (not recorded which). These receptors were taken from a male donor with ankylosing spondylitis. Both conserved end residues are part of each CDR3. A D gene is named only where the DNA matches it firmly. For some rows the clone size is stated as once, few or many, or as a class when expanded; others skip it.

>.|TRBV20-1|TRBJ2-1|15|.
TGCAGTGCTAGAGGCGAATCGTCTAGTTACGATGAGCAGTTCTTC
CSARGESSSYDEQFF
>.|TRBV27|TRBJ2-2|14|many
TGTGCCAGCAGTTTTAGCGCGAACACCGGGGAGCTGTTTTTT
CASSFSANTGELFF
>.|TRBV5-1|TRBJ2-1|15|few
TGCGCCAGCGCTCAGCCTTTGGCGGGCTACAATGAGCAGTTCTTC
CASAQPLAGYNEQFF
>.|TRBV10-3|TRBJ2-2|17|.
TGTGCCACGAGATCGCTTGAAACGGACAGATACACCGGGGAGCTGTTTTTT
CATRSLETDRYTGELFF
>.|TRBV5-1|TRBJ2-7|15|many
TGCGCCAGCAGTTTAAGGGGGGGCTTAACCTACGAGCAGTACTTC
CASSLRGGLTYEQYF
>.|TRBV4-3|TRBJ2-3|13|.
TGCGCCAGCAGCCAGCCTCCATCTGATACGCAGTATTTT
CASSQPPSDTQYF
>.|TRBV27|TRBJ2-2|14|.
TGTGCCAGCCAGGACGATGCGAACACCGGGGAGCTGTTTTTT
CASQDDANTGELFF
>.|TRBV5-1|TRBJ2-1|16|many
TGCGCCAGCAGCTTGGTCGCGGGAAGATCCTACAATGAGCAGTTCTTC
CASSLVAGRSYNEQFF
>.|TRBV6-1|TRBJ1-4|14|few
TGTGCCAGCAGTGAGGGCAGTTATAATGAAAAACTGTTTTTT
CASSEGSYNEKLFF
>TRBD2|TRBV13|TRBJ2-7|15|many
TGTGCCAGCAGCTCCCTTCTAGCGGGAGGCCACGAGCAGTACTTC
CASSSLLAGGHEQYF
>TRBD2|TRBV4-2|TRBJ2-1|17|many
TGTGCCAGCAGCCAAGATGGAGGCGGGGGATATTACAATGAGCAGTTCTTC
CASSQDGGGGYYNEQFF
>.|TRBV11-2|TRBJ2-7|14|.
TGTGCCAGCAGCTTATGGGGTCCCACCTACGAGCAGTACTTC
CASSLWGPTYEQYF
>.|TRBV27|TRBJ2-3|18|few
TGTGCCAGCAGTTTAGAGTGGGGGACTGGATATTATTTTGATACGCAGTATTTT
CASSLEWGTGYYFDTQYF
>.|TRBV12-3/TRBV12-4|TRBJ2-3|13|once
TGTGCCAGCAGTGGGGCGCACACAGATACGCAGTATTTT
CASSGAHTDTQYF